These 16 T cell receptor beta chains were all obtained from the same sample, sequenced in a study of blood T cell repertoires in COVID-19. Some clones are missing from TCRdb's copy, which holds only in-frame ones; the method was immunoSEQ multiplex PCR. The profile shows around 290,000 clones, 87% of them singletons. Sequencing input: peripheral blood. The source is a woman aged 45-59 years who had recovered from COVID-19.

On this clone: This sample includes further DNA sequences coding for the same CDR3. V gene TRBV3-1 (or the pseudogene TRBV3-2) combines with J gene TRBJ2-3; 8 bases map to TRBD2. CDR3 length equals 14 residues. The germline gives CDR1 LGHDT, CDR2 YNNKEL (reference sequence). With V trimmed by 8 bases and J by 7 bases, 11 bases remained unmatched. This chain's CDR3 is CASGLGGAGNTQYF. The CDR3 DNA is TGTGCCAGCGGACTCGGGGGGGCGGGCAATACGCAGTATTTT.

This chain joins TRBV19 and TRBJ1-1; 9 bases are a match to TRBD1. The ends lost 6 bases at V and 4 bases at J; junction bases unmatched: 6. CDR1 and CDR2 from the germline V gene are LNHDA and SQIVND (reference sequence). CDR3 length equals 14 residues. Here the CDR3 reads CASRPDRGVTEAFF. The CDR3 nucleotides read TGTGCCAGTAGACCCGACAGGGGGGTCACTGAAGCTTTCTTT. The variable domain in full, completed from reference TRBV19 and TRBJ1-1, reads DGGITQSPKYLFRKEGQNVTLSCEQNLNHDAMYWYRQDPGQGLRLIYYSQIVNDFQKGDIAEGYSVSREKKESFPLTVTSAQKNPTAFYLCASRPDRGVTEAFFGQGTRLTVV.

The CDR3, as DNA: TGCGCCAGCAGCTTTGGGGACAGTGGGGGTGGCTACACCTTC. Amino acid sequence: CASSFGDSGGGYTF. J is TRBJ1-2 and V is TRBV5-1, with 7 bases that match TRBD1. The trim removed 2 bases at V and 7 bases at J, leaving 8 bases unmatched. The CDR3 length is 14 residues. Germline values: CDR1 SGHRS, CDR2 YFSETQ.

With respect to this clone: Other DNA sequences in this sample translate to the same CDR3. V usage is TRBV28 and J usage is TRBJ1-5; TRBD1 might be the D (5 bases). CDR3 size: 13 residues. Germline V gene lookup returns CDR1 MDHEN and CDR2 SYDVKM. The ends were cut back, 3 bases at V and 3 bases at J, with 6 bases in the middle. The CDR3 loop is CASSLDNNQPQHF. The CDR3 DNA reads TGTGCCAGCAGTTTGGACAACAATCAGCCCCAGCATTTT.

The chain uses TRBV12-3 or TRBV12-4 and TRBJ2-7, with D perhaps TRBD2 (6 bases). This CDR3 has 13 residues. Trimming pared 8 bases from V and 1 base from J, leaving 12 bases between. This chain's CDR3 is CASGNSGSYEQYF. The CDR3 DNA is TGTGCCAGCGGCAACAGCGGGTCCTACGAGCAGTACTTC.

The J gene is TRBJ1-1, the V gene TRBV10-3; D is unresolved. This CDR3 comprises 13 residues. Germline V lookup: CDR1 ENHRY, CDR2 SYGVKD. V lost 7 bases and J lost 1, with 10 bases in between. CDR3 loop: CAIMRQPNTEAFF. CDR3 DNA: TGTGCCATCATGAGGCAGCCGAACACTGAAGCTTTCTTT.

CDR3 region: CASSYSGTGVEQYF. In nucleotides, the CDR3 is TGTGCCAGCAGTTACTCCGGGACAGGGGTCGAGCAGTACTTC. The rearrangement uses TRBV6-5 and TRBJ2-7; 10 bases are a match to TRBD1. The ends lost 0 bases at V and 6 bases at J; junction bases unmatched: 2. Germline lookup yields CDR1 MNHEY and CDR2 SVGAGI. The CDR3 totals 14 residues.

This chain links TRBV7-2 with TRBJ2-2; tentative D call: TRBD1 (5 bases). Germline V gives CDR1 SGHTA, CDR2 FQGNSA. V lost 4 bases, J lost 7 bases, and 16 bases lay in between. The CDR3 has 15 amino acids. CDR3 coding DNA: TGTGCCAGCAGCTCCGCCGCAGGGAAGATCGGGGAGCTGTTTTTT. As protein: CASSSAAGKIGELFF. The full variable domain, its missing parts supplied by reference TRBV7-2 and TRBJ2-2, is GAGVSQSPSNKVTEKGKDVELRCDPISGHTALYWYRQSLGQGLEFLIYFQGNSAPDKSGLPSDRFSAERTGGSVSTLTIQRTQQEDSAVYLCASSSAAGKIGELFFGEGSRLTVL.

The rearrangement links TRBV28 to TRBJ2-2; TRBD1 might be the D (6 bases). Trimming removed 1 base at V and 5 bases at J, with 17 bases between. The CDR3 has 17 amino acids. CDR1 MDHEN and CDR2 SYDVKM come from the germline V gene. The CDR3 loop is CASSLLGTRRGTGELFF. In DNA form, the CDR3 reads TGTGCCAGCAGTTTATTAGGGACACGGCGAGGGACCGGGGAGCTGTTTTTT.

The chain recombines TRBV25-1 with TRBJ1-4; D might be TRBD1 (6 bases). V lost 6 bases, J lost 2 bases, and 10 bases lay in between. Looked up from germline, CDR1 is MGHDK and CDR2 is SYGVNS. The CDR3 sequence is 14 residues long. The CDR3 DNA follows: TGTGCCAGCAGGGGGACAAATACTAATGAAAAACTGTTTTTT. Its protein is CASRGTNTNEKLFF.

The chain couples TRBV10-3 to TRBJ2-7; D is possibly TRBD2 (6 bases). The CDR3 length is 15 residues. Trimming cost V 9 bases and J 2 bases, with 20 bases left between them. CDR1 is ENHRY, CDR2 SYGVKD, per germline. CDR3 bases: TGTGCCATAAGATCCGGGACTGAGGAAACCTACGAGCAGTACTTC. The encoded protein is CAIRSGTEETYEQYF.

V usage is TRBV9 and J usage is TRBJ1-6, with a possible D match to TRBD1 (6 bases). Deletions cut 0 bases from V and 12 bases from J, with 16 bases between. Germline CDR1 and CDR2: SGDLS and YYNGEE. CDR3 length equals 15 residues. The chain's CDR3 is CASSVDPDRNRPLHF. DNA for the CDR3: TGTGCCAGCAGCGTAGACCCGGACAGAAACCGACCCCTCCACTTT.

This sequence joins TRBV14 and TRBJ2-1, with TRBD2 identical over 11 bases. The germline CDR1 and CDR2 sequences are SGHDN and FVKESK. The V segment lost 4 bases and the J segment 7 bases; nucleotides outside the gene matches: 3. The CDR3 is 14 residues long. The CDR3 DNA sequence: TGTGCCAGCAGCCTGACTAGCGGGATTAATGAGCAGTTCTTC. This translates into CASSLTSGINEQFF. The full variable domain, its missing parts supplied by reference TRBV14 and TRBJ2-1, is EAGVTQFPSHSVIEKGQTVTLRCDPISGHDNLYWYRRVMGKEIKFLLHFVKESKQDESGMPNNRFLAERTGGTYSTLKVQPAELEDSGVYFCASSLTSGINEQFFGPGTRLTVL.

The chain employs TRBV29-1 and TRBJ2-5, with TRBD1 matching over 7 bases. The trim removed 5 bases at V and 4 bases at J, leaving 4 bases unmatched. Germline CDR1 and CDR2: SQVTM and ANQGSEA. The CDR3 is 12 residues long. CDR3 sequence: CSVLSGGETQYF. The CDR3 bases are TGCAGCGTTTTGTCAGGGGGAGAGACCCAGTACTTC. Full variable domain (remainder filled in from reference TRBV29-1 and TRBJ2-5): SAVISQKPSRDICQRGTSLTIQCQVDSQVTMMFWYRQQPGQSLTLIATANQGSEATYESGFVIDKFPISRPNLTFSTLTVSNMSPEDSSIYLCSVLSGGETQYFGPGTRLLVL.

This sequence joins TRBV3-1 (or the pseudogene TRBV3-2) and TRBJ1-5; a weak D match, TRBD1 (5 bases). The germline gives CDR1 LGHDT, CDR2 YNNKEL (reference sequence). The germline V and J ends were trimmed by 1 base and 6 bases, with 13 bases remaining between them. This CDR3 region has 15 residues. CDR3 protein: CASSQGLRGGQPQHF. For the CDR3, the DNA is TGTGCCAGCAGCCAAGGACTCCGGGGGGGTCAGCCCCAGCATTTT.

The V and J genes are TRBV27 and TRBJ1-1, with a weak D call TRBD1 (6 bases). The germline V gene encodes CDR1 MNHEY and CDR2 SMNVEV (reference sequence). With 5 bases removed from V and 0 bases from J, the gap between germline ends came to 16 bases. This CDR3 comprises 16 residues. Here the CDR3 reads CASSRKPTGVNTEAFF. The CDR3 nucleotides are TGTGCCAGCAGTCGAAAACCGACAGGAGTGAACACTGAAGCTTTCTTT.